This T cell receptor (beta chain) was sequenced during a study of blood T cell repertoires in COVID-19. Source study methods: Estimation of nucleated cell counts relied on the amplification of reference gene primers. Clones were sequenced by immunoSEQ multiplex PCR, and TCRdb holds only the in-frame ones, with some missing. Clonal size and the V and J genes are those of that table, whereas D and trimming came from the DNA. The sample contains 35,000 to 50,000 clones, around 89% of which appear only once. The receptor's source is a human donor in a cohort sampled during active COVID-19. Specimen: peripheral blood.

The CDR3 nucleotides are TGTGCCAGCAGCTTCGACAGGGGGCATTCACCCCTCCACTTT. It translates to CASSFDRGHSPLHF. This rearrangement joins TRBV5-4 to TRBJ1-6, with 10 positions matching TRBD1. Trimming removed 2 bases from V and 8 bases from J; junction bases left unmatched: 1. The CDR3 covers 14 residues. The V gene's germline CDR1 is SGHNT and CDR2 YYREEE (reference sequence).